This is a list of T cell receptor beta chains from one sample in a study of response to subunit inactivated influenza vaccine. TCRdb fed the RT-PCR reads into MiXCR, producing one record per CDR3 protein. Seen here are 600,000 to 700,000 distinct CDR3 sequences, less than 15% observed once, and the top ten hold 7.5% to 8%. The sequenced sample was PBMCs from blood, obtained roughly 2 weeks before vaccination. The source of these receptors is a man between 45 and 60 years old who received an inactivated influenza vaccine. Each CDR3 is given with its conserved first and last residue. A D gene is named only where the DNA matches it firmly. Clone size appears in some rows only: once, few, many, or a class for an expanded clone.

clone_size | d_call | j_call | v_call | cdr3_nt | cdr3_aa
few | - | TRBJ2-5 | TRBV5-1 | TGCGCCAGCAGCTTGACCGGGCTTGGGCAGGAGACCCAGTACTTC | CASSLTGLGQETQYF
many | - | TRBJ2-1 | TRBV15 | TGTGCCACCAGCGGGAGACACAATGAGCAGTTCTTC | CATSGRHNEQFF
few | - | TRBJ2-7 | TRBV5-4 | TGTGCCAGCACCTCGTGGGGACAACCCTTCTACGAGCAGTACTTC | CASTSWGQPFYEQYF
many | - | TRBJ2-3 | TRBV19 | TGTGCCAGCAGGGGGGGCTCGACAGATACGCAGTATTTT | CASRGGSTDTQYF
few | - | TRBJ2-5 | TRBV4-3 | TGCGCCAGCAGCCAAGCAGTAGGGCCACAAGAGACCCAGTACTTC | CASSQAVGPQETQYF
- | - | TRBJ2-1 | TRBV7-2 | TGTGCCAGCAGCGGGGGGGCACAGAATGAGCAGTTCTTC | CASSGGAQNEQFF
- | TRBD1 | TRBJ1-5 | TRBV7-9 | TGTGCCAGCTCCCACGGACAGGGGGCTTTTCAGCCCCAGCATTTT | CASSHGQGAFQPQHF
few | TRBD1 | TRBJ1-2 | TRBV6-2/TRBV6-3 | TGTGCCAGCAAGACAGGGGCTATCTATGGCTACACCTTC | CASKTGAIYGYTF
- | - | TRBJ2-7 | TRBV5-1 | TGCGCCAGCAGCCCAGAGACAGTTTACGAGCAGTACTTC | CASSPETVYEQYF
few | - | TRBJ2-1 | TRBV6-1 | TGTGCCAGCAGACGCGACGGCACGGGCTCCTACAATGAGCAGTTCTTC | CASRRDGTGSYNEQFF
- | - | TRBJ2-3 | TRBV6-1 | TGTGCCAGCAGTGAGAAGGATACGCAGTATTTT | CASSEKDTQYF
few | - | TRBJ2-3 | TRBV11-1 | TGTGCCAGCAGCTTAGCCCCGCTTTGGCAGGGAAGCACAGATACGCAGTATTTT | CASSLAPLWQGSTDTQYF
few | TRBD1 | TRBJ2-5 | TRBV7-6 | TGTGCCAGCAGCTTAGATATCGCTGGACAGGAGCCGGAGACCCAGTACTTC | CASSLDIAGQEPETQYF
many | - | TRBJ2-2 | TRBV12-3/TRBV12-4 | TGTGCCAGCAGTTTATCTTACACCGGGGAGCTGTTTTTT | CASSLSYTGELFF
- | - | TRBJ2-1 | TRBV4-3 | TGCGCCAGCAGCCAAGATAGTCAAGGAGGTGAGCAGTTCTTC | CASSQDSQGGEQFF
- | - | TRBJ1-5 | TRBV20-1 | TGCAGTGCAACGACGGGACGGATGAATCAGCCCCAGCATTTT | CSATTGRMNQPQHF
few | - | TRBJ1-6 | TRBV6-2/TRBV6-3 | TGTGCCAGCAGTGCGGCCTACGGAAAGAATTCACCCCTCCACTTT | CASSAAYGKNSPLHF
many | - | TRBJ1-2 | TRBV20-1 | TGCAGTGCTAGAGATGGGAAGGGTCCGAGCGGCTACACCTTC | CSARDGKGPSGYTF
many | - | TRBJ2-2 | TRBV5-1 | TGCGCCAGCAGCTTCCCGGGGGAGCTGTTTTTT | CASSFPGELFF
- | TRBD1 | TRBJ1-5 | TRBV4-3 | TGCGCCAGCAGCCAAGATCGGGACAGGGCGCCCCAGCCCCAGCATTTT | CASSQDRDRAPQPQHF
- | TRBD2 | TRBJ2-5 | TRBV4-2 | TGTGCCAGCAGCCAAGACGGGACTAGCGGGAGGGCCGGGGAGACCCAGTACTTC | CASSQDGTSGRAGETQYF
- | - | TRBJ2-7 | TRBV5-6 | TGTGCCAGCAGACACACCGTTGGGACAACCAGCTCCTACGAGCAGTACTTC | CASRHTVGTTSSYEQYF
few | - | TRBJ1-5 | TRBV19 | TGTGCCAGTAGTATTATGTCAGACCCTTGGCGCAATCAGCCCCAGCATTTT | CASSIMSDPWRNQPQHF
many | TRBD2 | TRBJ2-2 | TRBV5-1 | TGCGCCAGCAGCTTGGTAGCGGGAGACAACACCGGGGAGCTGTTTTTT | CASSLVAGDNTGELFF
- | TRBD1 | TRBJ2-7 | TRBV20-1 | TGCAGTGCTAGACAGGGGGCTGACGAGCAGTACTTC | CSARQGADEQYF
- | TRBD1 | TRBJ2-4 | TRBV4-3 | TGCGCCAGCAGCCAAGATCAGTGGACAGGGGGAAACATTCAGTACTTC | CASSQDQWTGGNIQYF
- | - | TRBJ1-2 | TRBV9 | TGTGGCAGCAGCGTAGTCGCAGGGGCTGATTATGGCTACACCTTC | CGSSVVAGADYGYTF
- | TRBD1 | TRBJ1-1 | TRBV9 | TGTGCCAGCAGCGGGATCCGCGTAAACAGGGGTGGAGTAGCCTCGGACACTGAAGCTTTCTTT | CASSGIRVNRGGVASDTEAFF
- | - | TRBJ2-1 | TRBV5-1 | TGCGCCAGCAGCTTGGGGGCCCGGTCCAATGAGCAGTTCTTC | CASSLGARSNEQFF
- | - | TRBJ2-5 | TRBV6-2/TRBV6-3 | TGTTCCAGCAGTTACGGTGCCCAAGAGACCCAGTACTTC | CSSSYGAQETQYF
- | TRBD2 | TRBJ2-3 | TRBV5-1 | TGCGCCAGCAGTGATCCTAGCGGGAGCACAGATACGCAGTATTTT | CASSDPSGSTDTQYF
many | - | TRBJ2-5 | TRBV11-2 | TGTGCCAGCAGCTATGGGGTCCGAGAGACCCAGTACTTC | CASSYGVRETQYF
- | TRBD2 | TRBJ2-6 | TRBV18 | TGTGCCAGCTCACCACCGTCTAGCGGGGTCTCTGGGGCCAACGTCCTGACTTTC | CASSPPSSGVSGANVLTF
few | - | TRBJ1-1 | TRBV30 | TGCGCTCTCGGAGGGACCCGGAACACTGAAGCTTTCTTT | CALGGTRNTEAFF
- | - | TRBJ2-5 | TRBV5-1 | TGCGCCAGCAGCTTGATGAGACCGGAAGAGACCCAGTACTTC | CASSLMRPEETQYF
many | TRBD1 | TRBJ1-1 | TRBV28 | TGTGCCAGCAGTGTTAACAGGGGGGACAACACTGAAGCTTTCTTT | CASSVNRGDNTEAFF
few | - | TRBJ1-1 | TRBV7-8 | TGTGCCAGCAGCTTAGTGGCTGAAGCCTTCTTT | CASSLVAEAFF
few | TRBD2 | TRBJ2-1 | TRBV9 | TGTGCCAGCAGCGTGACTAGCAGGAGCGATGAGCAGTTCTTC | CASSVTSRSDEQFF
- | TRBD2 | TRBJ2-3 | TRBV7-6 | TGTGCCAGCAGCGTACTAGCGGGGCTCACAGATACGCAGTATTTT | CASSVLAGLTDTQYF
- | - | TRBJ2-7 | TRBV4-1 | TGCGCCAGCAGCCAAGATAAGACTCGAGGCAACGAGCAGTACTTC | CASSQDKTRGNEQYF
few | TRBD2 | TRBJ2-1 | TRBV12-3/TRBV12-4 | TGTGCCAGCAGTTTGTGGGGGGGAAACAATGAGCAGTTCTTC | CASSLWGGNNEQFF
few | - | TRBJ2-2 | TRBV12-3/TRBV12-4 | TGTGCCAGCAGCACCGGGACCGTCCAAGGCGGGGAGCTGTTTTTT | CASSTGTVQGGELFF
few | - | TRBJ2-1 | TRBV28 | - | CASSSSDRPSANNEQFF
- | - | TRBJ2-3 | TRBV7-2 | TGTGCCAGCAGCTTAGCGCAGGGCGGCGGCCTGAATACGCAGTATTTT | CASSLAQGGGLNTQYF
- | - | TRBJ1-1 | TRBV7-9 | TGTGCCAGCAGCTCTGTCGGTGTGAACCCTGAAGCTTTCTTT | CASSSVGVNPEAFF